The 23 T cell receptor beta chains below come from one sample, sequenced in a study of high-grade serous ovarian cancer treatment subgroups. Tumor samples were taken before definitive surgery or chemotherapy. Measured with immunoSEQ multiplex PCR; TCRdb has only the in-frame clones, and not every one. The sample shows about 18,000 clones, 75% of them seen only once. Sequenced input: tumor tissue. These receptors came from a human donor with high-grade serous ovarian cancer.

The chain uses TRBV6-4 and TRBJ1-1; the D gene is possibly TRBD1 (6 bases). The V gene's germline CDR1 is MRHNA and CDR2 SNTAGT. Trimming took 4 bases from V and 4 from J, leaving 16 bases between them. The CDR3 runs 15 residues. The CDR3 nucleotides are TGTGCCAGCAGTGCGACAGGCTACGGGAGCACTGAAGCTTTCTTT. Encoded protein: CASSATGYGSTEAFF.

The chain joins TRBV7-8 to TRBJ2-7; D call uncertain. This CDR3 spans 11 amino acids. Germline-derived CDR1 and CDR2 are SGHVS and FQNEAQ. Between the trimmed V and J ends, which lost 5 bases and 5 bases, there was a span of 7 bases. Here the CDR3 DNA reads TGTGCCAGCAGCCCCAGCCACGAGCAGTACTTC. Translation: CASSPSHEQYF.

V gene TRBV29-1 combines with J gene TRBJ2-5, with 8 bases aligning to TRBD1. Looked up from germline, CDR1 is SQVTM and CDR2 is ANQGSEA. Trimming took 1 base from V and 6 from J; bases not matched to a gene: 10. The CDR3 runs 15 residues. The CDR3 sequence: CSVEGANTGGKTQYF. As DNA, the CDR3 is TGCAGCGTTGAAGGGGCTAATACAGGGGGAAAGACCCAGTACTTC. Based on the CDR3 plus reference TRBV29-1 and TRBJ2-5, the full variable domain is SAVISQKPSRDICQRGTSLTIQCQVDSQVTMMFWYRQQPGQSLTLIATANQGSEATYESGFVIDKFPISRPNLTFSTLTVSNMSPEDSSIYLCSVEGANTGGKTQYFGPGTRLLVL.

The J gene is TRBJ2-2, the V gene TRBV29-1; D unresolved. Trimming left V 4 bases short and J 2 bases short, with 8 bases between. The CDR3 has 13 amino acids. CDR1 and CDR2 (germline): SQVTM, ANQGSEA. This chain's CDR3 is CSVGKSNTGELFF. The CDR3 DNA follows: TGCAGCGTTGGCAAATCCAACACCGGGGAGCTGTTTTTT.

The V and J genes are TRBV5-4 and TRBJ2-7; no clear D gene. CDR3 length: 15 amino acids. From germline, CDR1 is SGHNT and CDR2 YYREEE (reference sequence). The V and J ends lost 0 bases and 2 bases respectively, with 12 bases between them. The CDR3 spells CASSLEGGLAYEQYF. The CDR3, as DNA: TGTGCCAGCAGCTTGGAAGGCGGTCTAGCCTACGAGCAGTACTTC.

This clone was detected only a few times. The chain uses TRBV7-8 and TRBJ1-1, with a weak D call TRBD1 (6 bases). In germline, CDR1 is SGHVS, CDR2 FQNEAQ. This CDR3 contains 13 residues. V was trimmed by 2 bases and J by 5 bases, leaving 9 bases between them. CDR3 sequence: CASSLQGPTEAFF. The CDR3 region has the DNA TGTGCCAGCAGCTTACAGGGGCCTACTGAAGCTTTCTTT.

The J gene is TRBJ2-1, the V gene TRBV14; 10 bases are shared with TRBD2. Germline CDR1 reads SGHDN; CDR2 reads FVKESK. The CDR3 consists of 15 residues. V lost 2 bases and J lost 4; bases outside the gene matches: 2. Written as DNA, the CDR3 is TGTGCCAGCAGCCAACGAGCGGGAGGGTACAATGAGCAGTTCTTC. Translated: CASSQRAGGYNEQFF.

The chain employs TRBV4-1 and TRBJ1-1, with D unclear. Germline V gives CDR1 MGHRA, CDR2 YSYEKL. Trimming shortened V by 0 bases and J by 6 bases, and 11 bases separated the two germline ends. This CDR3 is built from 14 residues. CDR3 protein: CASSQDRGWAEAFF. The CDR3 DNA follows: TGCGCCAGCAGCCAAGATCGCGGGTGGGCTGAAGCTTTCTTT.

The chain employs TRBV18 and TRBJ1-4; weak D call: TRBD1 (6 bases). Deletions cut 3 bases from V and 7 bases from J, with 18 bases between. Looked up from germline, CDR1 is KGHSH and CDR2 is LQKENI. This CDR3 has 16 amino acids. Here the CDR3 DNA reads TGTGCCAGCTCACCCCAAGGTGGGGGCTTTCGTGAAAAACTGTTTTTT. Translation gives CASSPQGGGFREKLFF.

The rearrangement uses TRBV6-1 and TRBJ2-7, with D possibly being TRBD1 (5 bases). V was cut by 1 base and J by 3 bases, with 7 bases left in between. The germline V gene encodes CDR1 MNHNS and CDR2 SASEGT. The CDR3 consists of 13 residues. The CDR3 spells CASSEGGNYEQYF. As DNA, the CDR3 is TGTGCCAGCAGTGAAGGGGGCAACTACGAGCAGTACTTC.

The chain is built from TRBV5-5 and TRBJ2-3, with 9 nucleotides matching TRBD2. From germline, CDR1 is SGHKS and CDR2 YYEKEE (reference sequence). The length of the CDR3 is 15 residues. V trimming: 4 bases; J trimming: 8 bases; junction bases outside the gene matches: 11. The CDR3 loop is CASSPVAGGPGTQYF. As DNA, the CDR3 is TGTGCCAGCAGCCCAGTGGCGGGAGGGCCAGGTACGCAGTATTTT.

This chain joins TRBV19 and TRBJ1-5; D remains unclear. The V end was cut by 9 bases, the J end by 0 bases, with 15 bases between. CDR1 and CDR2 (germline): LNHDA, SQIVND (reference sequence). The CDR3 contains 15 residues. The CDR3 loop reads CASRLSGNSNQPQHF. Written as DNA, the CDR3 is TGTGCCAGCAGACTAAGCGGTAATAGCAATCAGCCCCAGCATTTT.

This clone appeared a few times. V is TRBV4-1 and J is TRBJ1-1; TRBD1 is a possible D gene (6 bases). The CDR3 totals 17 residues. V shed 0 bases and J shed 4 bases, with 18 bases lying between them. Germline V gene sequence: CDR1 MGHRA, CDR2 YSYEKL. The CDR3 here is CASSQERLGALGTEAFF. As DNA, the CDR3 is TGCGCCAGCAGCCAAGAGAGATTGGGGGCCCTTGGCACTGAAGCTTTCTTT.

The chain couples TRBV7-9 to TRBJ1-4; D call uncertain. The germline V gene encodes CDR1 SEHNR and CDR2 FQNEAQ (reference sequence). This CDR3 comprises 11 residues. V gave up 5 bases and J gave up 4 bases, with 2 bases separating them. The CDR3 spells CASSVNEKLFF. In DNA form, the CDR3 reads TGTGCCAGCAGCGTTAATGAAAAACTGTTTTTT. The variable domain in full, completed from reference TRBV7-9 and TRBJ1-4, reads DTGVSQNPRHKITKRGQNVTFRCDPISEHNRLYWYRQTLGQGPEFLTYFQNEAQLEKSRLLSDRFSAERPKGSFSTLEIQRTEQGDSAMYLCASSVNEKLFFGSGTQLSVL.

This chain uses TRBV4-2 with TRBJ2-3, with D possibly being TRBD2 (6 bases). This CDR3 has 15 residues. Trimming removed 2 bases from V and 0 bases from J, with 9 bases in between. Germline values: CDR1 LGHNA, CDR2 YNFKEQ. The CDR3, as DNA: TGTGCCAGCAGCCAAATAGCGGCTAGCACAGATACGCAGTATTTT. Translation: CASSQIAASTDTQYF.

The chain has TRBV5-1 and TRBJ2-3; 10 nucleotides agree with TRBD2. The ends lost 0 bases at V and 6 bases at J; junction bases unmatched: 4. Germline CDR1 is SGHRS and CDR2 is YFSETQ. The CDR3 is made up of 15 amino acids. This CDR3 reads CASSLDSGRIDTQYF. CDR3 sequence (DNA): TGCGCCAGCAGCTTGGATAGCGGGAGGATCGATACGCAGTATTTT.

This chain connects TRBV29-1 to TRBJ1-2; 9 bases map to TRBD1. The CDR3 is 13 amino acids. The germline V gene encodes CDR1 SQVTM and CDR2 ANQGSEA. Losses at the gene ends were 7 bases for V and 5 bases for J; bases not matched to a gene: 8. The CDR3, as DNA: TGCAGCGCGGGACAGGGAGATCGATATGGCTACACCTTC. Encoded protein: CSAGQGDRYGYTF. The full variable domain, completed using reference TRBV29-1 and TRBJ1-2, is SAVISQKPSRDICQRGTSLTIQCQVDSQVTMMFWYRQQPGQSLTLIATANQGSEATYESGFVIDKFPISRPNLTFSTLTVSNMSPEDSSIYLCSAGQGDRYGYTFGSGTRLTVV.

This clone appeared a few times. The chain couples TRBV19 to TRBJ2-5; 10 bases map to TRBD1. This CDR3 comprises 13 residues. Germline values: CDR1 LNHDA, CDR2 SQIVND (reference sequence). V was pared by 4 bases and J by 4 bases, with 0 bases of the junction left unmatched. CDR3 in amino acids: CASSRTGGETQYF. The CDR3 DNA sequence: TGTGCCAGTAGTAGGACAGGGGGAGAGACCCAGTACTTC.

This chain joins TRBV11-3 and TRBJ1-1; unclear D gene. V was trimmed by 6 bases and J by 1 base, leaving 0 bases between them. Germline V CDR1 and CDR2: SGHNT, YENEEA. CDR3 length: 10 residues. CDR3 bases: TGTGCCAGCAGGAACACTGAAGCTTTCTTT. Its protein product is CASRNTEAFF. Full variable domain (rest looked up from reference TRBV11-3 and TRBJ1-1): EAGVVQSPRYKIIEKKQPVAFWCNPISGHNTLYWYLQNLGQGPELLIRYENEEAVDDSQLPKDRFSAERLKGVDSTLKIQPAELGDSAVYLCASRNTEAFFGQGTRLTVV.

V and J are TRBV5-5 and TRBJ2-5; 9 nucleotides match TRBD1. Germline CDR1 is SGHKS and CDR2 is YYEKEE (reference sequence). J was trimmed by 5 bases and V by 0 bases; bases with no gene match: 2. The CDR3 extends over 14 amino acids. The CDR3 region is CASSLDRGRETQYF. CDR3 bases: TGTGCCAGCAGCTTGGACAGGGGGCGCGAGACCCAGTACTTC.

V gene TRBV27 combines with J gene TRBJ2-3; D is perhaps TRBD2 (5 bases). Trimming removed 5 bases at V and 6 bases at J, with 12 bases between. Germline V CDR1 and CDR2: MNHEY, SMNVEV (reference sequence). CDR3 length: 13 amino acids. DNA for the CDR3: TGTGCCAGCAGTAGTAGAGGGTTTGATACGCAGTATTTT. It translates to CASSSRGFDTQYF.

The J gene is TRBJ1-2, the V gene TRBV5-1; tentatively, D is TRBD1 (5 bases). CDR3 length: 14 residues. Germline V gene sequence: CDR1 SGHRS, CDR2 YFSETQ. Trimming took off 4 bases at V and 1 base at J, with 11 bases between the two ends. The CDR3 sequence: CASSDPGVNYGYTF. The DNA for the CDR3 is TGCGCCAGCAGCGATCCGGGGGTTAACTATGGCTACACCTTC.

This clone was recorded once. The gene calls are TRBV19 and TRBJ2-5, with 7 bases lining up with TRBD2. Trimming cost V 6 bases and J 4 bases; bases outside gene matches: 11. Germline V CDR1 and CDR2: LNHDA, SQIVND (reference sequence). CDR3 length: 15 amino acids. CDR3 loop: CASSPTSRNRETQYF. In nucleotides, the CDR3 is TGTGCCAGTAGCCCGACTAGCAGGAACCGAGAGACCCAGTACTTC.